Listed below are T cell receptor beta chains from one sample, sequenced in a study of shared clonotypes between healthy human individuals. Sequencing used immunoSEQ multiplex PCR; TCRdb keeps in-frame clones, though not all of them. The sample records some 1 million clones, roughly 75% being singletons. The sequenced sample was memory CD4+ T cells sorted from blood. The receptor source for this set is a man younger than 35 in good health. Each CDR3 is given with its conserved first and last residue. Each record gives: V gene, D gene, J gene, clone size, CDR3 DNA, CDR3 protein. The D gene is left open where the match is weak. Rows may omit the clone size; those that give it use once, few, many or a size class.

>TRBV30|.|TRBJ2-1|.
TGTGCCTGGGGGGACTACAATGAGCAGTTCTTC
CAWGDYNEQFF
>TRBV5-6|.|TRBJ1-6|.
TGTGCCAGCAGCGGAGCCGGAGGGGCCACCCTCCACTTT
CASSGAGGATLHF
>TRBV4-2|.|TRBJ1-5|.
TGTGCCAGCAGCCCAGGACAGTCCTATATAGGCAATCAGCCCCAGCATTTT
CASSPGQSYIGNQPQHF
>TRBV7-6|.|TRBJ2-7|.
TGTGCCAGCAGCTTGTCTCAGCAGTACTTC
CASSLSQQYF
>TRBV5-5|.|TRBJ2-2|.
TGTGCCAGCAGCTTGGCCGACGACACGCTTTCCTGGGAGCTGTTTTTT
CASSLADDTLSWELFF
>TRBV6-5|.|TRBJ1-2|.
TGTGCCAGCAGTTACCGGGACACCCGTGGCTATGGCTACACCTTC
CASSYRDTRGYGYTF
>TRBV18|.|TRBJ1-3|.
TGTGCCAGCTCACCACCGGGGGGGACCAGCTCTGGAAACACCATATATTTT
CASSPPGGTSSGNTIYF
>TRBV4-3|TRBD2|TRBJ2-5|.
TGCGCCAGCAGCCAAGTATGGACTAGCGGGACATCACCAAGAGAGACCCAGTACTTC
CASSQVWTSGTSPRETQYF
>TRBV18|TRBD1|TRBJ2-1|.
TGTGCCAGCTCACCGGGGACAGGTGGTTACAATGAGCAGTTCTTC
CASSPGTGGYNEQFF
>TRBV4-3|.|TRBJ2-4|.
TGCGCCAGCAGCCAAGCGGCGGCACTAGCCAAAAACATTCAGTACTTC
CASSQAAALAKNIQYF
>TRBV7-2|TRBD2|TRBJ2-7|few
TGTGCCAGCAGCCCGATAGCGGGAGGGGGAACCTACGAGCAGTACTTC
CASSPIAGGGTYEQYF
>TRBV10-3|TRBD1|TRBJ2-3|.
TGTGCCATCAGTGGGAAGGGACAGCGCAGGGCAGATACGCAGTATTTT
CAISGKGQRRADTQYF
>TRBV7-9|TRBD1|TRBJ1-2|many
TGTGCCAGCAGCTCTGGGACAGGGCTGGCCTATGGCTACACCTTC
CASSSGTGLAYGYTF
>TRBV27|.|TRBJ1-4|.
TGTGCCAGCAGTTCTCCTAATGAAAAACTGTTTTTT
CASSSPNEKLFF
>TRBV6-6|.|TRBJ2-5|.
TGTGCCAGCAGTTCCCCCTTAGTAGGGGAGACCCAGTACTTC
CASSSPLVGETQYF
>TRBV6-1|.|TRBJ2-2|.
TGTGCCAGCAGTGCCCGGGCCACGAACACCGGGGAGCTGTTTTTT
CASSARATNTGELFF
>TRBV6-5|TRBD1|TRBJ1-6|.
TGTGCCAGCAGTTACTCGGCAGGGGGAAGAAATTCACCCCTCCACTTT
CASSYSAGGRNSPLHF
>TRBV7-2|.|TRBJ1-6|.
TGTGCCAGCAGCTTAGCCCCGGCAAATTCACCCCTCCACTTT
CASSLAPANSPLHF
>TRBV25-1|.|TRBJ1-1|.
TGTGCCAGCAGTACGGGTTATTCTGAAGCTTTCTTT
CASSTGYSEAFF